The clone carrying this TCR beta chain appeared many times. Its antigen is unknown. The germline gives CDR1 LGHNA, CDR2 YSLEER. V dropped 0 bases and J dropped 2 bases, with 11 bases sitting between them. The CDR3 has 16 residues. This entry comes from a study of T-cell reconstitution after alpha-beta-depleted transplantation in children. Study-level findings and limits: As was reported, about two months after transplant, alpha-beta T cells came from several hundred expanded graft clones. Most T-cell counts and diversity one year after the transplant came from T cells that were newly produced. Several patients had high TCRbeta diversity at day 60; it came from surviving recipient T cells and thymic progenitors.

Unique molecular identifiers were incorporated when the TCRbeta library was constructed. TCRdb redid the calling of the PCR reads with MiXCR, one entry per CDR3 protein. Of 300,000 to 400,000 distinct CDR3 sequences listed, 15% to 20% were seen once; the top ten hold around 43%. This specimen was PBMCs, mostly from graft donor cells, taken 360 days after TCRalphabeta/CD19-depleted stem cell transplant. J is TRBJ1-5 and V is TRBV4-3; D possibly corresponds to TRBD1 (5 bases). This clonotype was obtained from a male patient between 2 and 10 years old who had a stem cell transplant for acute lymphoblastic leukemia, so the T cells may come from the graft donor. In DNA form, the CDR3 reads TGCGCCAGCAGCCAAGACCTGCGGGGGGGCAATCAGCCCCAGCATTTT. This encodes CASSQDLRGGNQPQHF.